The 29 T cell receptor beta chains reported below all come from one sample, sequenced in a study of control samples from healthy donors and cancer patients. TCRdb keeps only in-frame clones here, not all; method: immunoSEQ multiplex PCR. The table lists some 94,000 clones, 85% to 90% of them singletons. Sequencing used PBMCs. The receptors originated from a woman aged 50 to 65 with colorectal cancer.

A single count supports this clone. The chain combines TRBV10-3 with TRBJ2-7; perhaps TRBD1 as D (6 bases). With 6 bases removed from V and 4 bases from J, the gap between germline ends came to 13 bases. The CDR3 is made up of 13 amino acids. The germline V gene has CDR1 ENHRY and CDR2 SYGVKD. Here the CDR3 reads CAIRGAGSYEQYV. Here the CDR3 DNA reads TGTGCCATCAGGGGGGCCGGTTCGTACGAGCAGTACGTC.

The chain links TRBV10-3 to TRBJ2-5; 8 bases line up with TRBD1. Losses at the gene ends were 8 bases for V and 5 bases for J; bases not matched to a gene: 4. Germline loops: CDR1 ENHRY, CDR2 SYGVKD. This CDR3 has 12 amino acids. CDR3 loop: CAIQGAGETQYF. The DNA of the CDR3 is TGTGCCATCCAGGGGGCTGGTGAGACCCAGTACTTC.

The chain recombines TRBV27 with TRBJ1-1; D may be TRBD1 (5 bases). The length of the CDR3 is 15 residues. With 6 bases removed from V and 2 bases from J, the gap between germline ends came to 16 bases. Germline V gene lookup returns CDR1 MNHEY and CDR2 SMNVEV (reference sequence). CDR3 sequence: CASSRQGLGNTEAFF. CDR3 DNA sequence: TGTGCCAGCAGCCGTCAGGGACTTGGAAACACTGAAGCTTTCTTT.

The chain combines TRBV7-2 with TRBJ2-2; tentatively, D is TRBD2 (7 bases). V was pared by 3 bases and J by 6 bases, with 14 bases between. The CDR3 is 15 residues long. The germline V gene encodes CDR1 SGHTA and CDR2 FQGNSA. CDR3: CASSFLRGGAGELFF. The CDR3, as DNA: TGTGCCAGCAGCTTTCTGAGGGGGGGCGCCGGGGAGCTGTTTTTT.

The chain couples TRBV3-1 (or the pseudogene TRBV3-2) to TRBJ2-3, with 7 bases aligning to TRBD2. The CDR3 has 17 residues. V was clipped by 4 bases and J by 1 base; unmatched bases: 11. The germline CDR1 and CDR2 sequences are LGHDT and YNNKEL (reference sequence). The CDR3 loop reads CASSPEAVRGGTDTQYF. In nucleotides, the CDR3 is TGTGCCAGCAGCCCGGAAGCCGTCCGGGGGGGCACAGATACGCAGTATTTT.

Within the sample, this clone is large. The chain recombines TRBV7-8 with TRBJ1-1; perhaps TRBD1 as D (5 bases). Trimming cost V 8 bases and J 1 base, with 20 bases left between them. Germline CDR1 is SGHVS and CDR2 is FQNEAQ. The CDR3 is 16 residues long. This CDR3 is CASGKYPGRGNTEAFF. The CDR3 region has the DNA TGTGCCAGCGGAAAGTACCCAGGGCGGGGGAACACTGAAGCTTTCTTT.

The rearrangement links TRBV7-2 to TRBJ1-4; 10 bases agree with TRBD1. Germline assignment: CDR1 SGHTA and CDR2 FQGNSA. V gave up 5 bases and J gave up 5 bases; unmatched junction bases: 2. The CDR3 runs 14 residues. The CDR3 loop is CASSRDRGNEKLFF. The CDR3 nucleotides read TGTGCCAGCAGCCGGGACAGGGGAAATGAAAAACTGTTTTTT.

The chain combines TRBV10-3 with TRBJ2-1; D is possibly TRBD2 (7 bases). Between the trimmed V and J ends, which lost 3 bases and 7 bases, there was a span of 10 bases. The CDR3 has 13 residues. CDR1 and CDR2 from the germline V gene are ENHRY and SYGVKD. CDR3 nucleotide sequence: TGTGCCATCAGTGATGAGGGGGGGAATGAGCAGTTCTTC. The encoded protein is CAISDEGGNEQFF.

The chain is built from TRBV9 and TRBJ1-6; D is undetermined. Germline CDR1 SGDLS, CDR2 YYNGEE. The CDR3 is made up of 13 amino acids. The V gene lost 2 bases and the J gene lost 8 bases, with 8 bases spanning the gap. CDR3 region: CASSVYSDSPLHF. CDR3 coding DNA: TGTGCCAGCAGCGTGTACAGCGATTCACCCCTCCACTTT.

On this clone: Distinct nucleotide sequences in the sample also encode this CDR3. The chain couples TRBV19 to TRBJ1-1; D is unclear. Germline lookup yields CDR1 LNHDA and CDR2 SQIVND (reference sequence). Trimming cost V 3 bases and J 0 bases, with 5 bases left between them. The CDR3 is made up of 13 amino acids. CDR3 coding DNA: TGTGCCAGTAGTATTAGTCTGAACACTGAAGCTTTCTTT. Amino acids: CASSISLNTEAFF.

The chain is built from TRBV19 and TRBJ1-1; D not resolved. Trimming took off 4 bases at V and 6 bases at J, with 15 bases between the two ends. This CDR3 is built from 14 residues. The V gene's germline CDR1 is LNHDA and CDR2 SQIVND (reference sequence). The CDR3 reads CASSSRGEHSEAFF. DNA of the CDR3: TGTGCCAGTAGTAGTCGTGGGGAACACTCTGAAGCTTTCTTT.

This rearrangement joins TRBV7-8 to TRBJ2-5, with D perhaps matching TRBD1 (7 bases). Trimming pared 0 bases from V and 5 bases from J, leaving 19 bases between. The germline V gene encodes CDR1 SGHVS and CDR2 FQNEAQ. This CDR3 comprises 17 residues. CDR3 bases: TGTGCCAGCAGCTTAGCCAGGACCCTACAGGGGAGGGAGACCCAGTACTTC. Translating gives CASSLARTLQGRETQYF.

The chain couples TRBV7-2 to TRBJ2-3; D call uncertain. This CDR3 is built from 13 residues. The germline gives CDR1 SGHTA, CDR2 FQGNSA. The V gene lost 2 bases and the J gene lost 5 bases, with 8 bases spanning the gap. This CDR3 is CASSLKVGDTQYF. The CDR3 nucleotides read TGTGCCAGCAGCTTAAAAGTCGGAGATACGCAGTATTTT.

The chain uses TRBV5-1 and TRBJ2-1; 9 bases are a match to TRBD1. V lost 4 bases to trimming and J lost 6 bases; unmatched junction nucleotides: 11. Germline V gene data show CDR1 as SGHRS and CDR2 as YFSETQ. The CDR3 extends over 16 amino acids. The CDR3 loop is CASSRPGDRAINEQFF. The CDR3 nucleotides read TGCGCCAGCAGCCGCCCCGGGGACAGGGCCATCAATGAGCAGTTCTTC.

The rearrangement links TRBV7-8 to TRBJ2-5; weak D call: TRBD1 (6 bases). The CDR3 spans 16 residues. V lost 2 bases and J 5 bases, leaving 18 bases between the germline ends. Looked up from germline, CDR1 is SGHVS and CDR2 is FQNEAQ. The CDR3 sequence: CASSLSPGVRGETQYF. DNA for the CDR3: TGTGCCAGCAGCTTATCACCAGGGGTTAGAGGGGAGACCCAGTACTTC. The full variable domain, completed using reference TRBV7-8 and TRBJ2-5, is GAGVSQSPRYKVAKRGQDVALRCDPISGHVSLFWYQQALGQGPEFLTYFQNEAQLDKSGLPSDRFFAERPEGSVSTLKIQRTQQEDSAVYLCASSLSPGVRGETQYFGPGTRLLVL.

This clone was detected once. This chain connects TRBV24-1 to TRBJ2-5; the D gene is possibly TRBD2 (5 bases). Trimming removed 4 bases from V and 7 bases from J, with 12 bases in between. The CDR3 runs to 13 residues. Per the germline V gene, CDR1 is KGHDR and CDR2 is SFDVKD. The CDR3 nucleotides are TGTGCCACCAGTGAAAGCGGCCCGGGGACCCAGTACTTC. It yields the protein CATSESGPGTQYF.

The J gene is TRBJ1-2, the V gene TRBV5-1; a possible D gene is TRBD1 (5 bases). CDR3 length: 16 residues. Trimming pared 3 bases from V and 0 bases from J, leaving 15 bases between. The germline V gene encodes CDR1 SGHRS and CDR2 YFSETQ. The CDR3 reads CASSSGGVRPNYGYTF. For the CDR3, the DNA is TGCGCCAGCAGCTCTGGGGGGGTCAGACCTAACTATGGCTACACCTTC.

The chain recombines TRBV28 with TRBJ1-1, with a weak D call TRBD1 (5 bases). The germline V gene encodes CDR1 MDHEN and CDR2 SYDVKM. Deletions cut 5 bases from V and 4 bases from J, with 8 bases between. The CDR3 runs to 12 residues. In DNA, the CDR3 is TGTGCCAGCAGTCAGGGAAGCACTGAAGCTTTCTTT. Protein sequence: CASSQGSTEAFF.

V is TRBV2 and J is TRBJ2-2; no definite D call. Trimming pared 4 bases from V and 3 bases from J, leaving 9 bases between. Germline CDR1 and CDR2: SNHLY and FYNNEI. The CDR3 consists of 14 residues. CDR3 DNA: TGTGCCAGCAGTGTCCGCCAACACACCGGGGAGCTGTTTTTT. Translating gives CASSVRQHTGELFF. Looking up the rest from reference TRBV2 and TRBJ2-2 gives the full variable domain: EPEVTQTPSHQVTQMGQEVILRCVPISNHLYFYWYRQILGQKVEFLVSFYNNEISEKSEIFDDQFSVERPDGSNFTLKIRSTKLEDSAMYFCASSVRQHTGELFFGEGSRLTVL.

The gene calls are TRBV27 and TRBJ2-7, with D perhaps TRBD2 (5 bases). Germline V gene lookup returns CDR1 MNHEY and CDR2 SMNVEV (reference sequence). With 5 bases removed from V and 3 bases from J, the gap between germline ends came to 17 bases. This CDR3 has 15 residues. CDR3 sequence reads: CASSPDSSDFYEQYV. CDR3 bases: TGTGCCAGCAGTCCAGACTCCTCGGACTTCTACGAGCAGTACGTC.

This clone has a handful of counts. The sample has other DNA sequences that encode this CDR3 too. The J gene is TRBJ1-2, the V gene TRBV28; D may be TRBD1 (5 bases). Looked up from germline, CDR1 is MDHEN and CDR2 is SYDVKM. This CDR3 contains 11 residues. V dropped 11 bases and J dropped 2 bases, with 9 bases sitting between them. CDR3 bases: TGTGCCGGTCAGGGAAACTATGGCTACACCTTC. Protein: CAGQGNYGYTF.

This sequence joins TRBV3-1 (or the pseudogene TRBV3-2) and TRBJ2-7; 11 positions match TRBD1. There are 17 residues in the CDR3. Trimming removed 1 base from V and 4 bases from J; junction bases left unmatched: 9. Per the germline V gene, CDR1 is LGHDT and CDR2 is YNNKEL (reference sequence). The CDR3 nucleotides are TGTGCCAGCAGCCAAGGTTTCGGACAGGGGGCATTTTACGAGCAGTACGTC. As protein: CASSQGFGQGAFYEQYV.

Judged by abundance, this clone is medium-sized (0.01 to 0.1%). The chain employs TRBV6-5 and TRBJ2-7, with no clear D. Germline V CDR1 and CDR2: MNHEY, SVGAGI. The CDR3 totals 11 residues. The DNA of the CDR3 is TGTGGGACGACTTACAACTACGAGCAGTACGTC. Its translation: CGTTYNYEQYV.

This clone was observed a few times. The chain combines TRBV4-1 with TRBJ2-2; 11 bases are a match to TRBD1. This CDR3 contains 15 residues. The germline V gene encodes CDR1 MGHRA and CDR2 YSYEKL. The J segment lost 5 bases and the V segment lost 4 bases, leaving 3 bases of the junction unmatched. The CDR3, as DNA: TGCGCCAGCAGCCTGGGACAGGGGGTAACCGGGGAGCTGTTTTTT. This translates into CASSLGQGVTGELFF.

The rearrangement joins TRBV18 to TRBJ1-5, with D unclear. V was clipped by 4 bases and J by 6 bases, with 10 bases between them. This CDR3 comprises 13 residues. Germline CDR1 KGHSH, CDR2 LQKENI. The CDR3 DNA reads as TGTGCCAGCTCACGCGAACTTGGTCAGCCCCAGCATTTT. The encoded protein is CASSRELGQPQHF. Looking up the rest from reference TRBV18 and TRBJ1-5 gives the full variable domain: NAGVMQNPRHLVRRRGQEARLRCSPMKGHSHVYWYRQLPEEGLKFMVYLQKENIIDESGMPKERFSAEFPKEGPSILRIQQVVRGDSAAYFCASSRELGQPQHFGDGTRLSIL.

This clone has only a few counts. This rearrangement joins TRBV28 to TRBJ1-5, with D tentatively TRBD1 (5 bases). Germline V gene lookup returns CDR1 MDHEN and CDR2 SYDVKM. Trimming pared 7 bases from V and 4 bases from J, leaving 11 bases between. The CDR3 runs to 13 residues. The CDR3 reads CASTRQLNQPQHF. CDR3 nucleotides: TGTGCCAGCACAAGACAGCTTAATCAGCCCCAGCATTTT.

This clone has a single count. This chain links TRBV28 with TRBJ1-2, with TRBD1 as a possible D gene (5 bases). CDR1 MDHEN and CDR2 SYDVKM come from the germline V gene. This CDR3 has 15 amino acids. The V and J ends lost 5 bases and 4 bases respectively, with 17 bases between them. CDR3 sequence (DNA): TGTGCCAGCAGTACCACAGGAGCCCGAGGCTATGGCTACACCTTC. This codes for CASSTTGARGYGYTF.

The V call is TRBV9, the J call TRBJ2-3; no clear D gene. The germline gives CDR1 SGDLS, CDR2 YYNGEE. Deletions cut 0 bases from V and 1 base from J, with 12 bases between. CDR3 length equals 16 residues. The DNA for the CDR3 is TGTGCCAGCAGCGTAGGGGCTGCCTGGGGCACAGATACGCAGTATTTT. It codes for CASSVGAAWGTDTQYF.

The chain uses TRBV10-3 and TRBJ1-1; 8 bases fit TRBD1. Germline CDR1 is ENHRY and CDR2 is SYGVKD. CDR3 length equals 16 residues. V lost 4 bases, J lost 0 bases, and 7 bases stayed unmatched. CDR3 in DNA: TGTGCCATCAGTGGAACAAACAGGGGGATGAACACTGAAGCTTTCTTT. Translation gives CAISGTNRGMNTEAFF.